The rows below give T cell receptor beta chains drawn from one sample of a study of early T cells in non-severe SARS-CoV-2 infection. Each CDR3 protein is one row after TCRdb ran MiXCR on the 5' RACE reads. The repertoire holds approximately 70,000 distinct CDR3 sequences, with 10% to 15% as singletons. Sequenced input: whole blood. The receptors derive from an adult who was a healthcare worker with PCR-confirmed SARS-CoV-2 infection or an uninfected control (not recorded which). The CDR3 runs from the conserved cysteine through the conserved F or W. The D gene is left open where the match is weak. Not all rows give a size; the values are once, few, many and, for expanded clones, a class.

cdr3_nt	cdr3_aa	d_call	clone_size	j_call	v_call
TGCGCCTCGACAGGGGTTTACAATGAGCAGTTCTTC	CASTGVYNEQFF	TRBD1	NA	TRBJ2-1	TRBV5-1
TGCAGTGCAAGCCCGACAGGGGGGGAATACGAGCAGTACTTC	CSASPTGGEYEQYF	TRBD1	few	TRBJ2-7	TRBV20-1
TGTGCCAGCAGTTATTACGGCGGGGAGCTGTTTTTT	CASSYYGGELFF	NA	NA	TRBJ2-2	TRBV6-5
TGTGCCAGTAGTACTCGGGTAGTGGGGAATGAGCAGTTCTTC	CASSTRVVGNEQFF	NA	few	TRBJ2-1	TRBV19
TGTGCCAGCAGCTTGGGGAGGGTCAAGGGGGAGACCCAGTACTTC	CASSLGRVKGETQYF	NA	NA	TRBJ2-5	TRBV5-8
TGTGCCAGCAGCCAAGGGCTAGCGGGTACCTACGAGCAGTACTTC	CASSQGLAGTYEQYF	TRBD2	NA	TRBJ2-7	TRBV4-2
TGTGCCAGCCACAGCGGCACAACTAATGAAAAACTGTTTTTT	CASHSGTTNEKLFF	NA	NA	TRBJ1-4	TRBV7-3
TGTGCCAGCAGCCAAATCCGGACAGGGGTCTACAATGAGCAGTTCTTC	CASSQIRTGVYNEQFF	TRBD1	few	TRBJ2-1	TRBV3-1
TGTGCCAGCAGCGTCGGGGCCTCAACTAATGAAAAACTGTTTTTT	CASSVGASTNEKLFF	NA	NA	TRBJ1-4	TRBV9
TGCAGTGCTAGAGTCGGGGCGGGGAATCAGCCCCAGCATTTT	CSARVGAGNQPQHF	NA	many	TRBJ1-5	TRBV20-1
TGTGCCAGCAGGGCCCAGGGCGGGAGCAATCAGCCCCAGCATTTT	CASRAQGGSNQPQHF	NA	NA	TRBJ1-5	TRBV6-2/TRBV6-3
TGCGCCAGCAGTGAGACTAGCGGGGAATTACAGACCCAGTACTTC	CASSETSGELQTQYF	TRBD2	NA	TRBJ2-5	TRBV10-2
TGTGCCAGCAGTTACTCGCGTTCTTCCTACGAGCAGTACTTC	CASSYSRSSYEQYF	NA	few	TRBJ2-7	TRBV6-5
TGCAGTGCTGGGTTCCCAGGGACAGGGAAATGGTCTGAAGCTTTCTTT	CSAGFPGTGKWSEAFF	TRBD1	many	TRBJ1-1	TRBV20-1
TGTGCTACAAGCGGGGGATACTCCTACGAGCAGTACTTC	CATSGGYSYEQYF	TRBD2	NA	TRBJ2-7	TRBV2
TGTGCCAGCAGTTACTCGGGGACAGGGATTCAGCCCCAGCATTTT	CASSYSGTGIQPQHF	TRBD1	NA	TRBJ1-5	TRBV6-5
TGTGCCAGCAGCATAGGGTCCTCGGAGACCCAGTACTTC	CASSIGSSETQYF	NA	few	TRBJ2-5	TRBV7-3
TGCAGTACTTTCTCTGGGGCCAACGTCCTGACTTTC	CSTFSGANVLTF	NA	NA	TRBJ2-6	TRBV29-1
TGTGCCAGCAGCCCGAGGAGAGTATGGGACAGGGCCCCAGATACGCAGTATTTT	CASSPRRVWDRAPDTQYF	TRBD1	many	TRBJ2-3	TRBV7-9
TGTGCCAGCAGTGGGGGACCGCGGGAGACCCAGTACTTC	CASSGGPRETQYF	NA	NA	TRBJ2-5	TRBV25-1
TGTGCCTGGAGGGACACTTCACCCACAAATGAGCAGTTCTTC	CAWRDTSPTNEQFF	NA	many	TRBJ2-1	TRBV30
TGTGCCAGCAGCTTAGCGTTGGGACAGAAGAATGAGCAGTTCTTC	CASSLALGQKNEQFF	TRBD1	few	TRBJ2-1	TRBV7-9
TGTGCCAGCAGCGTTGCAACTGACAGGGAGCAACTAGACACAGATACGCAGTATTTT	CASSVATDREQLDTDTQYF	TRBD1	few	TRBJ2-3	TRBV2
TGTGCCAGCAGTTTAGCCTACAGAGATGAAAAACTGTTTTTT	CASSLAYRDEKLFF	NA	few	TRBJ1-4	TRBV12-3/TRBV12-4
TGCGCCAGCAGGTGGGATGCGAACACCGGGGAGCTGTTTTTT	CASRWDANTGELFF	NA	few	TRBJ2-2	TRBV10-2
TGTGCCAGCCGCTTCAGCGGAGTTAGCCGCAATGAGCAGTTCTTC	CASRFSGVSRNEQFF	NA	many	TRBJ2-1	TRBV27
TGTGCCAGCAGCCAAGATCGCACTAGCGGGAGTTCTAGCTCCTACGAGCAGTACTTC	CASSQDRTSGSSSSYEQYF	TRBD2	NA	TRBJ2-7	TRBV3-1
TGTGCCAGCAGCCCCCGGGGAGGGGTAACTAATGAAAAACTGTTTTTT	CASSPRGGVTNEKLFF	NA	once	TRBJ1-4	TRBV7-2
TGTGCCTGGAGTGTACGCGGAGATACGCAGTATTTT	CAWSVRGDTQYF	NA	few	TRBJ2-3	TRBV30
TGCAGTGCCCGGGGGGTTAACACCGGGGAGCTGTTTTTT	CSARGVNTGELFF	TRBD2	many	TRBJ2-2	TRBV20-1
TGTGCCAGCAGTGACTCGATGGGGGGTGGAGATACGCAGTATTTT	CASSDSMGGGDTQYF	NA	many	TRBJ2-3	TRBV6-4
TGTGCCAGTAGTTGGGACCGCAGGGAAGAGACCCAGTACTTC	CASSWDRREETQYF	NA	few	TRBJ2-5	TRBV19
TGTGCCAGCAGCCACCCGCCACGGGGAAGCGGTCATGAAAAACTGTTTTTT	CASSHPPRGSGHEKLFF	NA	few	TRBJ1-4	TRBV6-6
TGTGCCAGCAGCTCGGACAGCTTCTCCTACGAGCAGTACTTC	CASSSDSFSYEQYF	NA	NA	TRBJ2-7	TRBV11-1
TGCAGCGTACCGTTAGGACAGGGAAACAATGAGCAGTTCTTC	CSVPLGQGNNEQFF	TRBD1	many	TRBJ2-1	TRBV29-1
TGTGCCAGCAGCTTGACAGTCACAGATACGCAGTATTTT	CASSLTVTDTQYF	NA	few	TRBJ2-3	TRBV11-2
TGCAGTGCTAGAGATTGGAACCTATACGAGCAGTACTTC	CSARDWNLYEQYF	NA	few	TRBJ2-7	TRBV20-1
TGTGCCACCAGTGATGTGGGTACAGATACGCAGTATTTT	CATSDVGTDTQYF	NA	NA	TRBJ2-3	TRBV24-1
TGTGCCAGCAGCTTGACCACTAGCGGGAGTGCGCAGTTCTTC	CASSLTTSGSAQFF	TRBD2	many	TRBJ2-1	TRBV7-9
TGCAGTGCTGGACGAAACCTAGGACAGGGTTCCGTCGAGCAGTACTTC	CSAGRNLGQGSVEQYF	TRBD1	many	TRBJ2-7	TRBV20-1
TGTGCCAGCAGTGACCTTCAGGACGGGGGTTCCAAGCAGTACTTC	CASSDLQDGGSKQYF	NA	many	TRBJ2-7	TRBV6-5
TGCAGCGTTCAAGTTATGCCAGATACGCAGTATTTT	CSVQVMPDTQYF	NA	NA	TRBJ2-3	TRBV29-1
TGTGTCAGCAGCCCGACGCGGGACGGATTTCGGACCTTT	CVSSPTRDGFRTF	NA	few	TRBJ1-1	TRBV7-6
TGTGCCAGCAGGACGACAGGGATGGGTGGCTACACCTTC	CASRTTGMGGYTF	TRBD1	NA	TRBJ1-2	TRBV12-3/TRBV12-4
TGCAGCGGCAGACTAGCGGGGCCTGGTGAGCAGTTCTTC	CSGRLAGPGEQFF	TRBD2	NA	TRBJ2-1	TRBV29-1
TGTGCCAGCAGTTTAGGTGGAGCGGAGACCCAGTACTTC	CASSLGGAETQYF	NA	many	TRBJ2-5	TRBV12-3/TRBV12-4
TGTGCCAGCAGCCCCCCAGGGGACACCGGGGAGCTGTTTTTT	CASSPPGDTGELFF	NA	few	TRBJ2-2	TRBV7-6
TGCGCCAGCAGTTTCGGAGGGTCCACCGGGGAGCTGTTTTTT	CASSFGGSTGELFF	NA	many	TRBJ2-2	TRBV10-1
TGTGCCAGCCAACTAGCGGGAATCTACGAGCAGTACTTC	CASQLAGIYEQYF	TRBD2	NA	TRBJ2-7	TRBV12-3/TRBV12-4
TGTGCCAGCAGCTTGGTCCGCGGGACAACTAGCACAGATACGCAGTATTTT	CASSLVRGTTSTDTQYF	NA	few	TRBJ2-3	TRBV5-5
TGTGCCTGGGCCTTTTACTATGGCTACACCTTC	CAWAFYYGYTF	NA	few	TRBJ1-2	TRBV30
TGTGCCAGCAGCTCTCAGGGGTACACTGAAGCTTTCTTT	CASSSQGYTEAFF	NA	few	TRBJ1-1	TRBV7-2
TGTGCCAGCAGTTTGGCTTATGGTTCCTCCCGGGGCAATCAGCCCCAGCATTTT	CASSLAYGSSRGNQPQHF	NA	NA	TRBJ1-5	TRBV12-3/TRBV12-4
TGTGCCAGTAGTATGGTGGCCTCTAATGAAAAACTGTTTTTT	CASSMVASNEKLFF	NA	few	TRBJ1-4	TRBV19
TGTGCCAGCAGCCAACGGACAGGTAGCACAGATACGCAGTATTTT	CASSQRTGSTDTQYF	TRBD1	NA	TRBJ2-3	TRBV7-8